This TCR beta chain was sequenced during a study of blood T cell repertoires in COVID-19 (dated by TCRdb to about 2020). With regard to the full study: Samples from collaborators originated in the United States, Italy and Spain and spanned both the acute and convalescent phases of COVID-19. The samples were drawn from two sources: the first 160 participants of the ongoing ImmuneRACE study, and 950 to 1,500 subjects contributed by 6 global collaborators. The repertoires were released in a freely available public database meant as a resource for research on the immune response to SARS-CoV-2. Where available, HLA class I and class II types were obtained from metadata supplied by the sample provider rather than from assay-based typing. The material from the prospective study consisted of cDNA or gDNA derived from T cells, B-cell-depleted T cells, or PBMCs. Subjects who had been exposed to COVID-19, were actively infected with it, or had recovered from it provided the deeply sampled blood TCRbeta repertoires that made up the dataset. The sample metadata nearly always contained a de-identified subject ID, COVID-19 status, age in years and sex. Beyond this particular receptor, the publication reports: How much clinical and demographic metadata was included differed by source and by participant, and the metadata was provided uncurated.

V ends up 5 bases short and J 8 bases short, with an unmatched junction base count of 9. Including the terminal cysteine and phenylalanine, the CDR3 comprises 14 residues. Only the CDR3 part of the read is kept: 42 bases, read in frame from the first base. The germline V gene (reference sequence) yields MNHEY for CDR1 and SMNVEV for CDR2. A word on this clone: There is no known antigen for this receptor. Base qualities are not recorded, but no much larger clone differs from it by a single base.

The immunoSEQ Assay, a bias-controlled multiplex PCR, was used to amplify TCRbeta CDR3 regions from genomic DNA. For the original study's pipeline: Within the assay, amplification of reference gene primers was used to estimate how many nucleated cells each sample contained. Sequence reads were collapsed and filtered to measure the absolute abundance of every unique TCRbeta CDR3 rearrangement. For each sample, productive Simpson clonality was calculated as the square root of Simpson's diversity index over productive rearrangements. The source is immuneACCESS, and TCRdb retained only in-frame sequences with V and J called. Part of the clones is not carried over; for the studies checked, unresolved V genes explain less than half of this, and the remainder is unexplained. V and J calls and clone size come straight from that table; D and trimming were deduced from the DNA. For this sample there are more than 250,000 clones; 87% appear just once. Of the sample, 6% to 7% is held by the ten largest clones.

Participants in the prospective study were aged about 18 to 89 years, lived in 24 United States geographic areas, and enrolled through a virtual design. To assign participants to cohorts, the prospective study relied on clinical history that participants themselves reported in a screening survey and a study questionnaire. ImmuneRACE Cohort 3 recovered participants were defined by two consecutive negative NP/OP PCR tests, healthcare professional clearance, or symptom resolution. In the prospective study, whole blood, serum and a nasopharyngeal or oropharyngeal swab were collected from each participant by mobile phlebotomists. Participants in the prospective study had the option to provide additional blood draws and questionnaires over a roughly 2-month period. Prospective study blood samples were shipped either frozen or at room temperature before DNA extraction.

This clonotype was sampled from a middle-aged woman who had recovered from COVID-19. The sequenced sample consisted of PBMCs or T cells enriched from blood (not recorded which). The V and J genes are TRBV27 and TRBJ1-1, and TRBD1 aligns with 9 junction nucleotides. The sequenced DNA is TGTGCCAGCAGTCTAACAGGGGGCAGCTACGAAGCTTTCTTT. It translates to CASSLTGGSYEAFF.